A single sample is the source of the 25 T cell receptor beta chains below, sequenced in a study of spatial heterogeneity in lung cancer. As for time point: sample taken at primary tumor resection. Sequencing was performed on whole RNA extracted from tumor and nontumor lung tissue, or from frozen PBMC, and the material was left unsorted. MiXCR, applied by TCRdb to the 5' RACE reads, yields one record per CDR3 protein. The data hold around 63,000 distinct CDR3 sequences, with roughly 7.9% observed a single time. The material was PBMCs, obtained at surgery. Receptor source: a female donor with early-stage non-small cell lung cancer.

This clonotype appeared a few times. The CDR3 reads CASSFARGPGDTQYF. The CDR3 DNA sequence: TGTGCCAGCAGTTTCGCAAGGGGCCCAGGCGATACGCAGTATTTT. V and J are TRBV27 and TRBJ2-3, with TRBD1 as a possible D gene (5 bases). Germline lookup yields CDR1 MNHEY and CDR2 SMNVEV (reference sequence). Trimming removed 3 bases at V and 6 bases at J, with 16 bases between. CDR3 size: 15 residues.

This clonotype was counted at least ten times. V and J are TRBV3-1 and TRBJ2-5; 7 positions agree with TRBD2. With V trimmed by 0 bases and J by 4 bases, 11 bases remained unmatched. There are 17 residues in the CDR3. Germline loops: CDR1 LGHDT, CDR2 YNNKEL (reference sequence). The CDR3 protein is CASSQDRGERETETQYF. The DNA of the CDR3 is TGTGCCAGCAGCCAAGATCGGGGAGAGCGGGAAACAGAGACCCAGTACTTC.

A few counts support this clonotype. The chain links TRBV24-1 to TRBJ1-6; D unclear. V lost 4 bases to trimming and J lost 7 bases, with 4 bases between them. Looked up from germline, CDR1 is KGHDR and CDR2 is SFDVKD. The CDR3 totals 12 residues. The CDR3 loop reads CATSDRNSPLHF. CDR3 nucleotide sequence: TGTGCCACCAGTGACCGAAATTCACCCCTCCACTTT.

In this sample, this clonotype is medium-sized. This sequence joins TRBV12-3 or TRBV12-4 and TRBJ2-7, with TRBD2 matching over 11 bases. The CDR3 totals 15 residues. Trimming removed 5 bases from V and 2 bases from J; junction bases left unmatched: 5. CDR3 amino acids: CASSPLAGGAYEQYF. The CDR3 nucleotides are TGTGCCAGCAGTCCTCTAGCGGGAGGCGCCTACGAGCAGTACTTC.

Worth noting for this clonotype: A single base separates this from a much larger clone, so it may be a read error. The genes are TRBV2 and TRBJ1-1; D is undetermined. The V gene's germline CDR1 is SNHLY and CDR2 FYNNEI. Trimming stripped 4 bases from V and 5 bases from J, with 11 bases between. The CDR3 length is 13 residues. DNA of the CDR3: TGTGCCAGCAGTGGGGATGGAGCGACTGAAGCTTTCTTT. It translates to CASSGDGATEAFF. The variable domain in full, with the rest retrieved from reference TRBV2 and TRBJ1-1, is EPEVTQTPSHQVTQMGQEVILRCVPISNHLYFYWYRQILGQKVEFLVSFYNNEISEKSEIFDDQFSVERPDGSNFTLKIRSTKLEDSAMYFCASSGDGATEAFFGQGTRLTVV.

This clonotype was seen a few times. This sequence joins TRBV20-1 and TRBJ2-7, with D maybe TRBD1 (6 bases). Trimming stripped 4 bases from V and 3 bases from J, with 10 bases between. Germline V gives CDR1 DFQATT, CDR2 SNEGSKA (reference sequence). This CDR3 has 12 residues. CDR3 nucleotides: TGCAGTGCTACACAGGGTCTCTACGAGCAGTACGTC. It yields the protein CSATQGLYEQYV.

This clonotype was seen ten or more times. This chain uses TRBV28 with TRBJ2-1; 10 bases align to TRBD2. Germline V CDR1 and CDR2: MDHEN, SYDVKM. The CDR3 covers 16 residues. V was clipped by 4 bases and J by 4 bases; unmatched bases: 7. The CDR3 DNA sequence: TGTGCCAGCAGTTCCCTTAGCGGGGGGCCTTACAATGAGCAGTTCTTC. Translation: CASSSLSGGPYNEQFF.

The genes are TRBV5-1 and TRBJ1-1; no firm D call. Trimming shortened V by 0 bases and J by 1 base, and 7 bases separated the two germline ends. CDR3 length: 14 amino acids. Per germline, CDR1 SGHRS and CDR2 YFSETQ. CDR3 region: CASSLVYGNTEAFF. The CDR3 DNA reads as TGCGCCAGCAGCTTGGTCTATGGGAACACTGAAGCTTTCTTT.

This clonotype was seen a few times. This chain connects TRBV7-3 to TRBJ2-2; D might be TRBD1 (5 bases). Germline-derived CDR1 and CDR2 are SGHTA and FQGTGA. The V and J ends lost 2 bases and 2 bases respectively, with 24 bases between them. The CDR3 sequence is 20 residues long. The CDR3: CASSLVRGVLNANNTGELFF. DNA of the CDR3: TGTGCCAGCAGCTTAGTTAGGGGTGTCCTTAACGCCAACAACACCGGGGAGCTGTTTTTT.

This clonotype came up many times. The CDR3, as DNA: TGCAGCGTTGCCCCTCGACAGCCGCAGGTCGGCAAAAACATTCAGTACTTC. Its translation is CSVAPRQPQVGKNIQYF. The V and J genes are TRBV29-1 and TRBJ2-4; possible D gene TRBD1, 5 bases. Trimming removed 4 bases at V and 3 bases at J, with 22 bases between. Germline V gene lookup returns CDR1 SQVTM and CDR2 ANQGSEA. The CDR3 is made up of 17 amino acids.

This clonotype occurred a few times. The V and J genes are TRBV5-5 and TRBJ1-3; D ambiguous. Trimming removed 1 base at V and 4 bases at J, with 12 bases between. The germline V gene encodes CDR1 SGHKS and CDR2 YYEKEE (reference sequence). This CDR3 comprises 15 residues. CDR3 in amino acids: CASSLRGQQGNTIYF. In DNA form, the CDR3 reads TGTGCCAGCAGCTTGCGAGGCCAGCAAGGAAACACCATATATTTT.

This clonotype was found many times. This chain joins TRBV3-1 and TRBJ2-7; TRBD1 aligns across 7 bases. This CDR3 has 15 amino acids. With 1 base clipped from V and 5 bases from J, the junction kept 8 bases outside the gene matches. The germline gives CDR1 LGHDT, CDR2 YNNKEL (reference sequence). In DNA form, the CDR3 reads TGTGCCAGCAGCCAAGGACAGGGCCCGCTTAACGAGCAGTACTTC. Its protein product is CASSQGQGPLNEQYF.

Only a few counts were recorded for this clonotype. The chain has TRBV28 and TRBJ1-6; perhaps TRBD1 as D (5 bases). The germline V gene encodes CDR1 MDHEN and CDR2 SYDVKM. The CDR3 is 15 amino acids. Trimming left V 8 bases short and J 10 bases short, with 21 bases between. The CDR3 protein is CASWGGDRWESPLHF. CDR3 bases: TGTGCCAGCTGGGGCGGGGATCGCTGGGAATCACCCCTCCACTTT.

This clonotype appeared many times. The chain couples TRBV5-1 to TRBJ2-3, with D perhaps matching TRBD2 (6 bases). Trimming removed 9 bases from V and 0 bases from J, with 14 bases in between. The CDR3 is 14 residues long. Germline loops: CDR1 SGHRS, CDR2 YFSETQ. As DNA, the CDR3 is TGCGCCACCAGTAGAGGGACTAGCACAGATACGCAGTATTTT. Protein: CATSRGTSTDTQYF.

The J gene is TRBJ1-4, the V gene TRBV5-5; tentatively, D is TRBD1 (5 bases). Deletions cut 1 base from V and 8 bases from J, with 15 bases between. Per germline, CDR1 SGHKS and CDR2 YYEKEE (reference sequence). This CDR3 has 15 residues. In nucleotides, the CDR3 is TGTGCCAGCAGCTTGTTGGGGCCCAGGGACGAAAAACTGTTTTTT. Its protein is CASSLLGPRDEKLFF.

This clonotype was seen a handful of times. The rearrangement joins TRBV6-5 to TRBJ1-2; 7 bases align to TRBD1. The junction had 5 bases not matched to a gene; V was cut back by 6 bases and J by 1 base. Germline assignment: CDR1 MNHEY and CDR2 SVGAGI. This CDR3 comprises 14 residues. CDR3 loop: CASRRQGINYGYTF. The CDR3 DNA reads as TGTGCCAGCAGACGACAGGGTATTAACTATGGCTACACCTTC.

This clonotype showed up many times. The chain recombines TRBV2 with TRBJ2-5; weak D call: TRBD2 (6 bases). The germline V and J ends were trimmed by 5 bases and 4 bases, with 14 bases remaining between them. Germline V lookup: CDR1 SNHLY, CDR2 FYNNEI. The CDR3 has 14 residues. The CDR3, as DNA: TGTGCCAGCAGTTCAAACGGGAGAGGAGAGACCCAGTACTTC. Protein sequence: CASSSNGRGETQYF.

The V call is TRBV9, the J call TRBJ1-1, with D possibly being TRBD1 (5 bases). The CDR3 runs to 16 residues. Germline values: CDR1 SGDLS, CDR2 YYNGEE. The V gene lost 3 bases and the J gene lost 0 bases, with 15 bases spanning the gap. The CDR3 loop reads CASSGEGTAMNTEAFF. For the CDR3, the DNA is TGTGCCAGCAGCGGGGAGGGGACGGCCATGAACACTGAAGCTTTCTTT.

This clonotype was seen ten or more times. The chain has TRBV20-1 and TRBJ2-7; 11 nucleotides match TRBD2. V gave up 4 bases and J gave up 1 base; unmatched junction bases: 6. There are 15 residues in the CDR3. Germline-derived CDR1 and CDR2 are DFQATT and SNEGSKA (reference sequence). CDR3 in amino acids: CSAISLAGVSYEQYF. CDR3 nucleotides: TGCAGTGCTATCTCACTAGCGGGAGTGTCCTACGAGCAGTACTTC.

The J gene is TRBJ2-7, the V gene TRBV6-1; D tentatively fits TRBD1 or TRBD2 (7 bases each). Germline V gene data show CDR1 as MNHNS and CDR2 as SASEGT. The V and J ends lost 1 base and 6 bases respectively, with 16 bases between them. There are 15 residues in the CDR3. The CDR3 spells CASSEGGGQTLEQYV. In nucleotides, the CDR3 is TGTGCCAGCAGTGAAGGGGGGGGACAGACCCTCGAGCAGTACGTC.

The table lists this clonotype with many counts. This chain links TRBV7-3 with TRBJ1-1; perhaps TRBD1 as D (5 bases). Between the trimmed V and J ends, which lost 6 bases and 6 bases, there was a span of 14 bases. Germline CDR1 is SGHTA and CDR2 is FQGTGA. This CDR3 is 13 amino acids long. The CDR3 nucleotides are TGTGCCAGCAGTCTAGGGCGGGACGCTGAAGCTTTCTTT. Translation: CASSLGRDAEAFF.

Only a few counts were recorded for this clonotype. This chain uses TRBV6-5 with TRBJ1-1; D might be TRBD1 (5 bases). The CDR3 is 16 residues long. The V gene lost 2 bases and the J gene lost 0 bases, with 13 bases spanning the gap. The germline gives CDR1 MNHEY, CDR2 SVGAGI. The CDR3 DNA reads TGTGCCAGCAGTTACGGGGGAACCAAGATGAACACTGAAGCTTTCTTT. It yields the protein CASSYGGTKMNTEAFF.

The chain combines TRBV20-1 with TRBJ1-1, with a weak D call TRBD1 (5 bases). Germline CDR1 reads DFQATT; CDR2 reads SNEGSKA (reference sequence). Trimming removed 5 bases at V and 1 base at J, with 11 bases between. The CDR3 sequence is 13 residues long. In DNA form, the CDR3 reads TGCAGTGCTTCTCTTCAGGGGAACACTGAAGCTTTCTTT. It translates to CSASLQGNTEAFF.

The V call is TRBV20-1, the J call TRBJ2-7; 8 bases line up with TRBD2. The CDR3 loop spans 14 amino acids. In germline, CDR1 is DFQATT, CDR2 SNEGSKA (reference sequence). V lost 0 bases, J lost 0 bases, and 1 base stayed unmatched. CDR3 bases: TGCAGTGCTAGAGAGAGCGGGAGCTCCTACGAGCAGTACTTC. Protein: CSARESGSSYEQYF.

CDR3 in amino acids: CASSQGPGNQPQHF. The CDR3 region has the DNA TGTGCCAGCAGCCAAGGGCCAGGGAATCAGCCCCAGCATTTT. The chain recombines TRBV3-1 with TRBJ1-5; weak D call: TRBD1 (5 bases). The V gene's germline CDR1 is LGHDT and CDR2 YNNKEL (reference sequence). This CDR3 contains 14 residues. Trimming took 1 base from V and 4 from J, leaving 8 bases between them.